Included here is one TCR beta chain sequence, with context. Antigen unknown. The CDR3 spans 15 residues. Germline CDR1 reads KGHDR; CDR2 reads SFDVKD. Unmatched junction bases numbered 4, after V lost 3 bases and J lost 2 bases. This entry is derived from a study of T-cell memory formation after mild COVID-19. In the study overall: TCR clusters mostly belonged to single donors.

One entry per CDR3 protein, called by TCRdb with MiXCR from the 5' RACE reads. The repertoire has approximately 190,000 distinct CDR3 sequences, 15% to 20% of them found once; the top ten carry around 2.4%. Study-level results: Contracting CD8+ clones were enriched in EMRA, CD4+ mainly in CM and EM.

The sample taken for sequencing was PBMCs or a T cell subset sorted from them (not recorded which). The V call is TRBV24-1, the J call TRBJ2-3; TRBD1 aligns across 7 bases. The clonotype was recovered from an adult woman who had mild COVID-19 (a few samples of this study predate the infection). Cell type and time point are not known. The CDR3 region is CATSDPGTATDTQYF. DNA of the CDR3: TGTGCCACCAGTGATCCCGGGACAGCCACAGATACGCAGTATTTT.